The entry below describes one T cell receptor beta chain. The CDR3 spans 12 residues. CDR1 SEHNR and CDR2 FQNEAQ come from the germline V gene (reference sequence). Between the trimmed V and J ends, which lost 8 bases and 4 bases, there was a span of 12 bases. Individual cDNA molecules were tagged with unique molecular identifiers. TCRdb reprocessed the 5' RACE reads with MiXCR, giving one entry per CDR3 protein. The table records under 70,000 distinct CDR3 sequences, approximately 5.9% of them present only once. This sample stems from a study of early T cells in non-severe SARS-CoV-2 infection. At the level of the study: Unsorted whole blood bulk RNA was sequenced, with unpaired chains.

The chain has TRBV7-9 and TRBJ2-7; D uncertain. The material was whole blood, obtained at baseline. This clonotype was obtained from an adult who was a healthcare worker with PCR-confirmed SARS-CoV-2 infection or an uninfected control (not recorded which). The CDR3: CASSETQYEQYF. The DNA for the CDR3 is TGTGCCAGCTCCGAGACCCAATACGAGCAGTACTTC.